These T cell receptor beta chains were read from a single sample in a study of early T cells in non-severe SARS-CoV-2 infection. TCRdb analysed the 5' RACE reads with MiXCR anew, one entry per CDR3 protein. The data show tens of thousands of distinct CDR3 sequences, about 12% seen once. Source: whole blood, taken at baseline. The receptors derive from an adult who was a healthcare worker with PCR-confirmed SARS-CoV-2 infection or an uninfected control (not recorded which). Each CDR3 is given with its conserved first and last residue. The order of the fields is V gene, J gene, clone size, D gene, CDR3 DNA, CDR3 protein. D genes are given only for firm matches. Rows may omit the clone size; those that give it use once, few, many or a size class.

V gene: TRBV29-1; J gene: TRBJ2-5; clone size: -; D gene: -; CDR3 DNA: TGCAGCGTTGGGCAGGGGCGACGTGAGACCCAGTACTTC; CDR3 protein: CSVGQGRRETQYF
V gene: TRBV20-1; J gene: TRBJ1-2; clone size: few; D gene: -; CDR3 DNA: TGCAGTGCTCCCACTTTGAGAGGCTACACCTTC; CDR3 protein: CSAPTLRGYTF
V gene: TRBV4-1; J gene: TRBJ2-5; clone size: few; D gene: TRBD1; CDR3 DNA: TGCGCCAGCAGCCAAGGGGACAGGGTAAAAGAGACCCAGTACTTC; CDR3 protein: CASSQGDRVKETQYF
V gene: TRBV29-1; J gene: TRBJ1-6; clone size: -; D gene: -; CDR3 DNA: TGCAGCGTCGGCGTAGGGGACAATTCACCCCTCCACTTT; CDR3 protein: CSVGVGDNSPLHF
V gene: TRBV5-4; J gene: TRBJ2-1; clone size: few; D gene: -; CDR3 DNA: TGTGCCAGCAGCTTTCCTACCTACAATGAGCAGTTCTTC; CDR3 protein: CASSFPTYNEQFF
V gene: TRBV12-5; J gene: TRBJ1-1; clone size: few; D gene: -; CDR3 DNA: TGTGCTAGTGGCTACACTGAAGCTTTCTTT; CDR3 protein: CASGYTEAFF
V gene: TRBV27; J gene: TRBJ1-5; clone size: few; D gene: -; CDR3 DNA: TGTGCCAGCAGTCCTCCGGGGAGGGATCAGCCCCAGCATTTT; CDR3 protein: CASSPPGRDQPQHF
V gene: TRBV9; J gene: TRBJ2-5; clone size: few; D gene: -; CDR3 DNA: TGTGCCAGCAGCGTAGCTACAGGGAGCCAAGAGACCCAGTACTTC; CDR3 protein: CASSVATGSQETQYF
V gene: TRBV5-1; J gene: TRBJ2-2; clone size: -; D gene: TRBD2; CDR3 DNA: TGCGCCAGCACGCGGCTAGCGGGGCAAAGCGGGGAGCTGTTTTTT; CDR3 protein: CASTRLAGQSGELFF
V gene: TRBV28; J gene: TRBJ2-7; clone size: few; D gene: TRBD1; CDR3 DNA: TGTGCCAGCAGTCGACAGGGGAGAAGTTCCTACGAGCAGTACTTC; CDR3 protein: CASSRQGRSSYEQYF
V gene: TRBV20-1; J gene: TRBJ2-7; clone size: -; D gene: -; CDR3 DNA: TGCAGTGCTAGAGGGCCCCTGGCGAGTACCTACGAGCAGTACTTC; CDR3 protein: CSARGPLASTYEQYF
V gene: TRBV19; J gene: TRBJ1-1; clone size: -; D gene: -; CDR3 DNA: TGTGCCAGTACCGGCCAGGGCTTCGAAGCTTTCTTT; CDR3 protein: CASTGQGFEAFF
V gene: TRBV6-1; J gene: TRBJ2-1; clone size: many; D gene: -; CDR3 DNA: TGTGCCAGCAGTCCCTCAGGAAGGATTGAGCAGTTCTTC; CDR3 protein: CASSPSGRIEQFF
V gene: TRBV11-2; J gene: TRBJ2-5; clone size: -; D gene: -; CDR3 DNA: TGTGCCAGCAGCAAAGAGGTGCTAGGAGCAGAGACCCAGTACTTC; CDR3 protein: CASSKEVLGAETQYF
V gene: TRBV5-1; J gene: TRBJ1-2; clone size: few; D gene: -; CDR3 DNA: TGCGCCAGCAGCTTGGACGGTACTAACTATGGCTACACCTTC; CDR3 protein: CASSLDGTNYGYTF
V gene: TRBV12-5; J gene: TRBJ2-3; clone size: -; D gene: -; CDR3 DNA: TGTGCTAGTGGTTATCCGCAGTATTTT; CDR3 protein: CASGYPQYF
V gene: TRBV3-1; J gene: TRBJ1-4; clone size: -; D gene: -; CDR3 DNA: TGTGCCTCCGGACGGTGGAATGAAAAACTGTTTTTT; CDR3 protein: CASGRWNEKLFF
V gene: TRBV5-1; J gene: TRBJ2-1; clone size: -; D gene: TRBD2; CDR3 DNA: TGCGCCAGCAGCTTTAGCGGGAGGCACAATGAGCAGTTCTTC; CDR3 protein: CASSFSGRHNEQFF
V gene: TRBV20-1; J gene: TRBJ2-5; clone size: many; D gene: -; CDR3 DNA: TGCAGTGTTCCGGATCGACTATTCCAAGAGACCCAGTACTTC; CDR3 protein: CSVPDRLFQETQYF
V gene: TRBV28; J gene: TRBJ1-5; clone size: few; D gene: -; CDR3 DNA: TGTGCCAGCGGGGGTCGGCAGGGAGTTCTCCAGCCCCAGCATTTT; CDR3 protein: CASGGRQGVLQPQHF
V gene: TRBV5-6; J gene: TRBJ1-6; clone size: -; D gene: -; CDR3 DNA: TGTGCCAGCAGCCCCGACGCAGGGAGCGCTAATTCACCCCTCCACTTT; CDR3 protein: CASSPDAGSANSPLHF
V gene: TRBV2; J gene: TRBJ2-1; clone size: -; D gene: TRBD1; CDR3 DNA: TGTGCCAGCATCCGGGACCGGGACAGAGTTTACAATGAGCAGTTCTTC; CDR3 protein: CASIRDRDRVYNEQFF
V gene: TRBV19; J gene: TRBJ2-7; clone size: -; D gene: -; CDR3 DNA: TGTGCCAGTAGTATAAGTGGGGATAGCTACGAGCAGTACTTC; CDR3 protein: CASSISGDSYEQYF
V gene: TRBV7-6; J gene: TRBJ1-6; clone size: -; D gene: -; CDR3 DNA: TGTGCCAGCAGCTTGGAGGGGGGGGGCAATTCACCCCTCCACTTT; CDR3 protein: CASSLEGGGNSPLHF
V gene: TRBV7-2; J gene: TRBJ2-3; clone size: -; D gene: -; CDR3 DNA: TGTGCCAGCAGCTCCCTCCTCCAGGGTACGCAGTATTTT; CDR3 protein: CASSSLLQGTQYF
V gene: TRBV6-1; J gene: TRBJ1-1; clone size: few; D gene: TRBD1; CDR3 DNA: TGTGCCAGCAGCCACTTGCCGAACAGGGGGCGAATAGATACTGAAGCTTTCTTT; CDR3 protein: CASSHLPNRGRIDTEAFF
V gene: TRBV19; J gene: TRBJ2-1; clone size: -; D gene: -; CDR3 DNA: TGTGCCAGTATTAGGCCGGGTGGCTCCTACAATGAGCAGTTCTTC; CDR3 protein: CASIRPGGSYNEQFF
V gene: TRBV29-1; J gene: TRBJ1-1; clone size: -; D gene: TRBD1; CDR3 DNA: TGCAGCGTGGGGCTGGGACAGCTTGAAGCTTTCTTT; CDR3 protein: CSVGLGQLEAFF
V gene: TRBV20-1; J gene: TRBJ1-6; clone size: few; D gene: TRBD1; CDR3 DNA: TGCAGTGCTAGCGGGACAGAGAGCTATAATTCACCCCTCCACTTT; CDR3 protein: CSASGTESYNSPLHF
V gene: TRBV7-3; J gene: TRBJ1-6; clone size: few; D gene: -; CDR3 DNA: TGTGCCAGCAGCTTAAGTGGTCGGGGGCCAAATAATTCACCCCTCCACTTT; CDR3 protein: CASSLSGRGPNNSPLHF
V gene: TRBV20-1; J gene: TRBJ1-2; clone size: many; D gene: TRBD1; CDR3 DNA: TGCAGTGCTAACGGGGACAGGGGGTCCCATAACTATGGCTACACCTTC; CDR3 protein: CSANGDRGSHNYGYTF
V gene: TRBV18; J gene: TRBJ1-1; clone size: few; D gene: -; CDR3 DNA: TGTGCCAGCTCACCTACCGGGACCTCTCCTGAAGCTTTCTTT; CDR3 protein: CASSPTGTSPEAFF
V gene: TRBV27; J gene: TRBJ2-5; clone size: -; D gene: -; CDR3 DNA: TGTGCCAGCAGTCAACGGAGCCAAGAGACCCAGTACTTC; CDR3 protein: CASSQRSQETQYF
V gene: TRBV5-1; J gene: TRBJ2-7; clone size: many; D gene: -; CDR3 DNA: TGCGCCAGCAGCTTGGTTCCCTACGAGCAGTACTTC; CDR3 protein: CASSLVPYEQYF
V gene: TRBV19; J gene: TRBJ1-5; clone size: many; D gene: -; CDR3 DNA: TGTGCCAGTACCTCACACTCACGGGGCAATCAGCCCCAGCATTTT; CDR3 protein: CASTSHSRGNQPQHF
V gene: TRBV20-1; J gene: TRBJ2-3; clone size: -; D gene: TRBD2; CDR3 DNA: TGCAGTGCTTCCCAGGGACTAGCGGGAGGGAAAGATACGCAGTATTTT; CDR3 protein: CSASQGLAGGKDTQYF
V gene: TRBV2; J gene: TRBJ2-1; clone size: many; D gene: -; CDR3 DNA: TGTGCCAGCACCGGAGACTTGGGGGCCTACAATGAGCAGTTCTTC; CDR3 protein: CASTGDLGAYNEQFF
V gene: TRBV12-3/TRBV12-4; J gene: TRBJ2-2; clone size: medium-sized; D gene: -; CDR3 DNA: TGTGCCAGCAGTTTAGACCAGGGATCCACCGGGGAGCTGTTTTTT; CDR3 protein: CASSLDQGSTGELFF
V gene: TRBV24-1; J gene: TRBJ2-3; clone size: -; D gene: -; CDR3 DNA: TGTGCCACCTCCCTGGCAGGGGTCACAGATACGCAGTATTTT; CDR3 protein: CATSLAGVTDTQYF
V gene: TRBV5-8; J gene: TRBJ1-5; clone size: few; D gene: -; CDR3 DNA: TGTGCCAGCAGCTTAAGGAGGGATAGCAATCAGCCCCAGCATTTT; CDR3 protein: CASSLRRDSNQPQHF
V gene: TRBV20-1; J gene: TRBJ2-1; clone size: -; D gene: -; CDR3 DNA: TGCAGTGCTAGCCAATTCAGCGGTAGCTCCTACAATGAGCAGTTCTTC; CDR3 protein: CSASQFSGSSYNEQFF
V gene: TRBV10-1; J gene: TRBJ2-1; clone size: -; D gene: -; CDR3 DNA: TGCGCCAGCAGTTTGGACTCCCTTTCCTACAATGAGCAGTTCTTC; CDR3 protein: CASSLDSLSYNEQFF
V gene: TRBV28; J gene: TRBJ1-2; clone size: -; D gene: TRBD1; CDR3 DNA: TGTGCCAGCAGTTCCGGACAGGGGTTGCCCTATGGCTACACCTTC; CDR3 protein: CASSSGQGLPYGYTF
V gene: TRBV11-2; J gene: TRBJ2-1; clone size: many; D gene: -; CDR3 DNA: TGTGCCAGCAGCTTAGCCGGACCGCGATATGAGCAGTTCTTC; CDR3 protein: CASSLAGPRYEQFF
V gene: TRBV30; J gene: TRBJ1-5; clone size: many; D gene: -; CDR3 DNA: TGTGCCTGGAGTCCAACAGGGAGCAATCAGCCCCAGCATTTT; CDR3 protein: CAWSPTGSNQPQHF